One and the same sample provided the 21 T cell receptor beta chains below, sequenced in a study of T cell changes during pregnancy in multiple sclerosis. This table comes from immunoSEQ multiplex PCR, and its TCRdb copy is limited to in-frame clones, with some not included. The repertoire consists of 40,000 or so clones, with approximately 90% occurring once and the leading ten covering approximately 0.41%. The sample consisted of CD4+ T cells from peripheral blood mononuclear cells, taken in the third trimester of pregnancy. These receptors were obtained from a female donor with multiple sclerosis, enrolled in a pregnancy study.

This chain uses TRBV9 with TRBJ2-5, with D tentatively TRBD1 (5 bases). The CDR3 has 16 amino acids. Germline loops: CDR1 SGDLS, CDR2 YYNGEE. Trimming stripped 0 bases from V and 5 bases from J, with 17 bases between. The chain's CDR3 is CASSVDPGRLGETQYF. CDR3 in DNA: TGTGCCAGCAGCGTAGATCCAGGGCGCCTCGGTGAGACCCAGTACTTC. The full variable domain, completed using reference TRBV9 and TRBJ2-5, is DSGVTQTPKHLITATGQRVTLRCSPRSGDLSVYWYQQSLDQGLQFLIQYYNGEERAKGNILERFSAQQFPDLHSELNLSSLELGDSALYFCASSVDPGRLGETQYFGPGTRLLVL.

The chain joins TRBV6-7 to TRBJ1-1; D remains ambiguous. TRBV6-7 qualifies as an ORF whose function is uncertain. V was clipped by 7 bases and J by 0 bases, with 12 bases between them. The CDR3 consists of 14 residues. The CDR3 sequence: CASKLVGVNTEAFF. The CDR3 region has the DNA TGTGCCAGCAAGTTGGTCGGAGTGAACACTGAAGCTTTCTTT.

This sequence joins TRBV5-1 and TRBJ1-3, with D unclear. The germline gives CDR1 SGHRS, CDR2 YFSETQ. Between the trimmed V and J ends, which lost 0 bases and 3 bases, there was a span of 4 bases. This CDR3 is built from 13 residues. The CDR3 is CASSLGSGNTIYF. CDR3 coding DNA: TGCGCCAGCAGCTTGGGGAGTGGAAACACCATATATTTT.

V is TRBV2 and J is TRBJ1-4; D possibly corresponds to TRBD1 (6 bases). This CDR3 has 17 residues. Per the germline V gene, CDR1 is SNHLY and CDR2 is FYNNEI. V lost 3 bases and J lost 3, with 17 bases in between. The CDR3 here is CASSDPQGRLANEKLFF. CDR3 nucleotide sequence: TGTGCCAGCAGTGATCCCCAGGGGCGCCTAGCTAATGAAAAACTGTTTTTT.

The genes are TRBV19 and TRBJ1-4, with D tentatively TRBD1 (5 bases). Per the germline V gene, CDR1 is LNHDA and CDR2 is SQIVND (reference sequence). The CDR3 length is 14 residues. V lost 6 bases, J lost 1 base, and 9 bases lay in between. The CDR3 loop reads CASRIGGTNEKLFF. The CDR3 region has the DNA TGTGCCAGTAGAATCGGGGGAACTAATGAAAAACTGTTTTTT.

The genes are TRBV19 and TRBJ1-5; 10 nucleotides match TRBD1. CDR1 is LNHDA and CDR2 is SQIVND in the germline V gene (reference sequence). The CDR3 covers 15 residues. With V trimmed by 7 bases and J by 6 bases, 9 bases remained unmatched. This chain's CDR3 is CASKRGQGVIQPQHF. The CDR3 bases are TGTGCCAGTAAACGCGGACAGGGGGTAATTCAGCCCCAGCATTTT.

This rearrangement joins TRBV2 to TRBJ2-7; TRBD1 aligns across 7 bases. Unmatched junction bases numbered 8, after V lost 2 bases and J lost 1 base. Per germline, CDR1 SNHLY and CDR2 FYNNEI. The CDR3 totals 16 residues. In DNA, the CDR3 is TGTGCCAGCAGTGAACGGGGACAGCCCTCTTCCTACGAGCAGTACTTC. Translated, it gives CASSERGQPSSYEQYF.

This chain uses TRBV5-6 with TRBJ2-3; a weak D match, TRBD2 (5 bases). Germline V gene lookup returns CDR1 SGHDT and CDR2 YYEEEE. The CDR3 runs 14 residues. With 1 base removed from V and 4 bases from J, the gap between germline ends came to 10 bases. CDR3 sequence: CASSLTGSADTQYF. CDR3 nucleotide sequence: TGTGCCAGCAGCTTGACGGGGAGTGCAGATACGCAGTATTTT. The whole variable domain, remainder taken from reference TRBV5-6 and TRBJ2-3, is DAGVTQSPTHLIKTRGQQVTLRCSPKSGHDTVSWYQQALGQGPQFIFQYYEEEERQRGNFPDRFSGHQFPNYSSELNVNALLLGDSALYLCASSLTGSADTQYFGPGTRLTVL.

Here the CDR3 DNA reads TGTGCCAGCCGAATAGGGGGCCCAGGAAACATTCAGTACTTC. It codes for CASRIGGPGNIQYF. The V gene is TRBV19, the J gene TRBJ2-4; 7 bases are shared with TRBD1. Per the germline V gene, CDR1 is LNHDA and CDR2 is SQIVND (reference sequence). The CDR3 extends over 14 amino acids. The J segment lost 6 bases and the V segment lost 9 bases, leaving 11 bases of the junction unmatched.

The gene calls are TRBV19 and TRBJ2-7; 13 bases line up with TRBD2. Germline loops: CDR1 LNHDA, CDR2 SQIVND (reference sequence). After removal of 5 bases from V and 7 bases from J, the junction contained 8 bases not matched to a gene. The CDR3 covers 15 residues. The DNA of the CDR3 is TGTGCCAGTAGTGACCCGGGACTAGCGGGAATTGAGCAGTACTTC. Translation gives CASSDPGLAGIEQYF.

The chain carries TRBV30 and TRBJ2-1, with 12 bases lining up with TRBD2. This CDR3 spans 16 amino acids. V lost 0 bases and J lost 8; bases outside the gene matches: 8. Germline loops: CDR1 GTSNPN, CDR2 SVGIG (reference sequence). The DNA of the CDR3 is TGTGCCTGGAGTGTACCCGGACTAGCGGGAAGGTATGAGCAGTTCTTC. Translated, it gives CAWSVPGLAGRYEQFF.

About this clone: Other nucleotide sequences in the sample specify the same CDR3. This chain uses TRBV30 with TRBJ1-5, with 7 bases fitting TRBD1. The germline V gene has CDR1 GTSNPN and CDR2 SVGIG (reference sequence). J was trimmed by 10 bases and V by 1 base; bases with no gene match: 7. The CDR3 spans 13 residues. The CDR3 protein is CAWSGQGRQPQHF. Written as DNA, the CDR3 is TGTGCCTGGAGTGGACAGGGTAGACAACCCCAGCATTTT.

This chain joins TRBV19 and TRBJ1-5, with TRBD1 identical over 8 bases. Germline CDR1 and CDR2: LNHDA and SQIVND (reference sequence). This CDR3 has 15 residues. With V trimmed by 9 bases and J by 5 bases, 12 bases remained unmatched. Here the CDR3 reads CASKTTDRADQPQHF. DNA for the CDR3: TGTGCCAGCAAAACCACGGACAGGGCGGATCAGCCCCAGCATTTT.

The rearrangement joins TRBV2 to TRBJ2-2; TRBD2 aligns across 11 bases. V lost 6 bases, J lost 3 bases, and 6 bases stayed unmatched. The CDR3 spans 16 residues. Germline V gene sequence: CDR1 SNHLY, CDR2 FYNNEI. CDR3 region: CASRPTSGSYTGELFF. In nucleotides, the CDR3 is TGTGCCAGCAGGCCTACTAGCGGGAGTTACACCGGGGAGCTGTTTTTT.

The chain has TRBV7-3 and TRBJ1-2, with TRBD1 matching over 7 bases. V shed 5 bases and J 4 bases; nucleotides not matched to a gene: 4. CDR3 length: 13 residues. From germline, CDR1 is SGHTA and CDR2 FQGTGA. The CDR3 DNA follows: TGTGCCAGCAGCCCGACAGGGCCCTATGGCTACACCTTC. It is translated as CASSPTGPYGYTF. The variable domain in full, completed from reference TRBV7-3 and TRBJ1-2, reads GAGVSQTPSNKVTEKGKYVELRCDPISGHTALYWYRQSLGQGPEFLIYFQGTGAADDSGLPNDRFFAVRPEGSVSTLKIQRTERGDSAVYLCASSPTGPYGYTFGSGTRLTVV.

This clone was detected a few times. The chain employs TRBV18 and TRBJ1-5; weak D call: TRBD1 (5 bases). The CDR3 runs to 13 residues. The V gene lost 8 bases and the J gene lost 5 bases, with 13 bases spanning the gap. CDR1 KGHSH and CDR2 LQKENI come from the germline V gene. DNA for the CDR3: TGTGCCAGCACGTTAGGGGAGGATCAGCCCCAGCATTTT. Its translation is CASTLGEDQPQHF.

This chain connects TRBV5-4 to TRBJ2-2; TRBD2 agrees at 10 bases. CDR3 length: 16 amino acids. Germline V gene sequence: CDR1 SGHNT, CDR2 YYREEE (reference sequence). The trim removed 4 bases at V and 6 bases at J, leaving 9 bases unmatched. The chain's CDR3 is CASSPSLAGDAGELFF. The CDR3 bases are TGTGCCAGCAGCCCATCTCTAGCGGGAGACGCCGGGGAGCTGTTTTTT. Full variable domain (missing parts from reference TRBV5-4 and TRBJ2-2): ETGVTQSPTHLIKTRGQQVTLRCSSQSGHNTVSWYQQALGQGPQFIFQYYREEENGRGNFPPRFSGLQFPNYSSELNVNALELDDSALYLCASSPSLAGDAGELFFGEGSRLTVL.

V usage is TRBV7-9 and J usage is TRBJ1-1; 7 bases fit TRBD1. J was trimmed by 0 bases and V by 5 bases; bases with no gene match: 3. There are 14 residues in the CDR3. In germline, CDR1 is SEHNR, CDR2 FQNEAQ (reference sequence). For the CDR3, the DNA is TGTGCCAGCAGCAGCAGGGGGATGAACACTGAAGCTTTCTTT. Translation gives CASSSRGMNTEAFF.

This clone has a single count. The chain links TRBV6-6 to TRBJ1-2, with D unclear. The V and J ends lost 5 bases and 3 bases respectively, with 10 bases between them. The CDR3 runs 13 residues. In germline, CDR1 is MNHNY, CDR2 SVGAGI (reference sequence). The CDR3 protein is CASSPDWDYGYTF. In nucleotides, the CDR3 is TGTGCCAGCAGTCCGGACTGGGACTATGGCTACACCTTC.

The genes are TRBV5-4 and TRBJ1-1; D possibly corresponds to TRBD1 (5 bases). CDR3 length: 14 residues. The ends were cut back, 4 bases at V and 1 base at J, with 11 bases in the middle. Germline assignment: CDR1 SGHNT and CDR2 YYREEE (reference sequence). The CDR3 is CASSNDQGNTEAFF. The CDR3 DNA is TGTGCCAGCAGCAACGATCAGGGGAACACTGAAGCTTTCTTT.

The chain is built from TRBV7-9 and TRBJ2-7, with a possible D match to TRBD1 (5 bases). The germline CDR1 and CDR2 sequences are SEHNR and FQNEAQ (reference sequence). The CDR3 loop spans 14 amino acids. The V and J ends lost 3 bases and 7 bases respectively, with 16 bases between them. CDR3 sequence reads: CASSLSAGIGEQYF. The CDR3 DNA is TGTGCCAGCAGCTTGTCGGCAGGGATAGGGGAGCAGTACTTC. Full variable domain (rest looked up from reference TRBV7-9 and TRBJ2-7): DTGVSQNPRHKITKRGQNVTFRCDPISEHNRLYWYRQTLGQGPEFLTYFQNEAQLEKSRLLSDRFSAERPKGSFSTLEIQRTEQGDSAMYLCASSLSAGIGEQYFGPGTRLTVT.